The clone carrying this T cell receptor (beta chain) has a handful of counts. Its target is unknown. This specimen belongs to a study of beta chain features in type 1 diabetes. Study-wide results and limits: Reads derived from cDNA could over-represent cells showing high TCR expression. Patients with Type 1 diabetes showed moderately but significantly shorter TCRB CDR3s in all four CD4+ subsets. It was among patients, rather than healthy donors, that naive, central memory and Treg TCRB repertoires appeared more similar.

The investigators reverse transcribed all of the isolated RNA, so they sequenced expressed TCRB transcripts. TCRdb keeps only in-frame clones here, not all; method: immunoSEQ multiplex PCR. The sample has about 340,000 clones; 9.3% are singletons. V was shortened by 6 bases and J by 7 bases, with 22 bases between the two germline ends. This CDR3 has 15 residues. Germline loops: CDR1 PRHDT, CDR2 FYEKMQ (reference sequence). This sequence was found in a man aged 25 to 45 with type 1 diabetes. Source material: central memory CD4+ T cells from blood. The chain combines TRBV13 with TRBJ2-7; D gene unclear. This CDR3 is CASSSRNARSREQYF. DNA of the CDR3: TGTGCCAGCAGTTCCCGAAACGCCCGAAGCAGGGAGCAGTACTTC.